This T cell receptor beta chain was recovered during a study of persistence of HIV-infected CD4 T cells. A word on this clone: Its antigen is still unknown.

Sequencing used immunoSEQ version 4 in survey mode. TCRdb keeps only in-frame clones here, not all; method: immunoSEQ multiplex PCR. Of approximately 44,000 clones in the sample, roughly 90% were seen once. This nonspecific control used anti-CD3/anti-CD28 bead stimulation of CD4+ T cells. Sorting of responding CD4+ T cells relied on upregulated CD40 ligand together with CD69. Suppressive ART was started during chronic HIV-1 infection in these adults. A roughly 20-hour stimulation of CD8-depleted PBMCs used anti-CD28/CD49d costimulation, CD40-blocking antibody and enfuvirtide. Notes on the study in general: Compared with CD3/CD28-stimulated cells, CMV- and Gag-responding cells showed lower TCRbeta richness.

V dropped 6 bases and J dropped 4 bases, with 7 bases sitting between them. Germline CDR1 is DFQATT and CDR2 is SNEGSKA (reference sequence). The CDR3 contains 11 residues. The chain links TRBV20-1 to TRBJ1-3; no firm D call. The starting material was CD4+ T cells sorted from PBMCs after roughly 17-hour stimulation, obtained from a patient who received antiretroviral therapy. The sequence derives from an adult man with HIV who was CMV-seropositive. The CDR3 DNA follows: TGCAGTGCGCTAAGAGGAAACACCATATATTTT. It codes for CSALRGNTIYF.